This TCR beta chain came from a study of T cell repertoires in cytomegalovirus infection. Of note for this clonotype: Its specificity is not known.

The CDR3 has 12 amino acids. Trimming removed 7 bases from V and 9 bases from J, with 15 bases in between. The germline CDR1 and CDR2 sequences are MNHEY and SVGAGI. From the reads, TCRdb called clonotypes with MiXCR, one entry per CDR3 protein. In the table there are approximately 1,000,000 distinct CDR3 sequences, roughly 30% of which are singletons. The sample was cultured CD8+ T cells from PBMCs, taken from culture after CMV antigen stimulation. This clonotype was obtained from a human donor in good health (CMV status not recorded). Some clones in this sample may be carry-over from other donors' samples. This chain connects TRBV6-5 to TRBJ1-2; TRBD1 might be the D (5 bases). The CDR3 DNA is TGTGCCAGCACCTCAGGGCTCACGAGCTACACCTTC. Translating gives CASTSGLTSYTF.